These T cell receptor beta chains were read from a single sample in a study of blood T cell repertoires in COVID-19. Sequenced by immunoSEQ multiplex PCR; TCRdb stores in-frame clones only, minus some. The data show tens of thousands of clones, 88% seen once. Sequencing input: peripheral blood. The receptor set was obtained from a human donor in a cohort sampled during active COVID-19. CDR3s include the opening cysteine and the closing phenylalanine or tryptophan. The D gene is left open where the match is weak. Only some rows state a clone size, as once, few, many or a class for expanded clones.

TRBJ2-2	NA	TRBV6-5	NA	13	CASTPAGNGELFF	TGTGCCAGCACCCCGGCCGGGAACGGGGAGCTGTTTTTT
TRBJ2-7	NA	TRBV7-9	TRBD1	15	CASSLVEGAAYGQYF	TGTGCCAGCAGCTTAGTTGAGGGGGCTGCCTACGGGCAGTACTTC
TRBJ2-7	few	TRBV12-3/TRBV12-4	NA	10	CASSSGILYF	TGTGCCAGCAGCTCCGGGATTTTGTACTTC
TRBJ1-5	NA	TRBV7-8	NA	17	CASSLVLAGRSNQPQHF	TGTGCCAGCAGCTTAGTTCTGGCAGGGCGGAGCAATCAGCCCCAGCATTTT
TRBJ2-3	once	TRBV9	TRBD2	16	CASSPLAGGHTDTQYF	TGTGCCAGCAGCCCTTTAGCGGGGGGGCATACAGATACGCAGTATTTT
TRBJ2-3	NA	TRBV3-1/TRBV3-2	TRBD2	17	CASSLEPGLVVADTQYF	TGTGCCAGCAGCCTGGAGCCGGGACTAGTGGTGGCAGATACGCAGTATTTT
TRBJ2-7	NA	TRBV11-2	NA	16	CASSLAYQGSSYEQYF	TGTGCCAGCAGCTTAGCGTATCAGGGGAGCTCCTACGAGCAGTACTTC
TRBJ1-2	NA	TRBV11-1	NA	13	CASSNRADYGYTF	TGTGCCAGCAGCAACAGGGCAGACTATGGCTACACCTTC
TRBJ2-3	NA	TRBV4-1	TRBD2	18	CASSQDLTSGGATDTQYF	TGCGCCAGCAGCCAAGACCTTACTAGCGGGGGGGCGACAGATACGCAGTATTTT
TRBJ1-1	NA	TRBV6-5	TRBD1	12	CATTGGGTEAFF	TGTGCCACCACAGGGGGGGGCACTGAAGCTTTCTTT